This TCR beta chain was captured by sequencing in a study of T cell clones after liver transplantation. Study-level background: Graft-donor-reactive sequences were compared with third-party-reactive TCRbeta sequences from pre-transplant mixed lymphocyte reactions. Without induction therapy, subjects received standard immunosuppression until 12-24 months post-transplant. Study-level findings and limits: In a couple of subjects, few donor cells limited the measurable donor-reactive repertoire. These preliminary findings come from unstandardized post-transplant sampling times.

Trimming took 2 bases from V and 5 from J, leaving 14 bases between them. The CDR3 totals 14 residues. CDR1 is SGHNT, CDR2 YYREEE, per germline (reference sequence). Clones were read by immunoSEQ multiplex PCR, and TCRdb kept only the in-frame ones, dropping some. The table includes 31,000 or so clones, approximately 96% detected once. This clone came up once. Antigen specificity is unknown. The source of this sequence is a human patient who received a liver transplant. Part of the T cell pool may stem from the graft donor. The input for sequencing was CD8+ T cells from blood, taken 12 months after liver transplant. This chain links TRBV5-4 with TRBJ2-7; D possibly uses TRBD1 or TRBD2 (7 bases each). CDR3 region: CASSFSGGADEQYF. CDR3 sequence (DNA): TGTGCCAGCAGCTTCTCAGGGGGGGCGGACGAGCAGTACTTC.